The text below deals with one TCR beta chain. Antigen unknown. Additional DNA sequences in this sample encode the identical CDR3. Deep level was the assay's run setting. Generated by immunoSEQ multiplex PCR, the TCRdb table keeps only in-frame clones and is missing some. The table includes about 2.4 million clones, approximately 94% detected once. The sample comes from a study of shared clonotypes between healthy human individuals. Study findings and constraints: Against clonotypes common to all four donors, non-shared ones had lower generation probabilities.

The CDR3 consists of 13 residues. CDR1 and CDR2 (germline): GTSNPN, SVGIG (reference sequence). The ends were cut back, 0 bases at V and 7 bases at J, with 10 bases in the middle. The V call is TRBV30, the J call TRBJ1-5, with D unclear. This receptor was identified in a man between 18 and 29 years old in good health. Some clones in this sample may be carry-over from other donors' samples. Sequencing was performed on naive CD4+ T cells from PBMCs. Subset denoted: CD45RA+ positively selected. The CDR3 nucleotides are TGTGCCTGGAGTGTACAAGGAGGCCAGCCCCAGCATTTT. This sequence encodes CAWSVQGGQPQHF. Supplemented by reference TRBV30 and TRBJ1-5, the full variable domain reads SQTIHQWPATLVQPVGSPLSLECTVEGTSNPNLYWYRQAAGRGLQLLFYSVGIGQISSEVPQNLSASRPQDRQFILSSKKLLLSDSGFYLCAWSVQGGQPQHFGDGTRLSIL.